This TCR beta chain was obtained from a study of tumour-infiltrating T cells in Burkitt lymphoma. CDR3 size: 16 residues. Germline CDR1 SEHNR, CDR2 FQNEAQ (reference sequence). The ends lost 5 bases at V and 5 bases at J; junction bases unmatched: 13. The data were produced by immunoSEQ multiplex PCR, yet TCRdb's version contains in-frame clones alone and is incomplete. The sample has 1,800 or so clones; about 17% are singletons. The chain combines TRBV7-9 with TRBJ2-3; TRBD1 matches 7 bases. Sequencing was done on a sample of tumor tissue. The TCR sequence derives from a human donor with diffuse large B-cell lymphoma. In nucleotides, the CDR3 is TGTGCCAGCAGCGCCAAGGGACAGACCATTATAGATACGCAGTATTTT. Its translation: CASSAKGQTIIDTQYF.